The rows below give T cell receptor beta chains drawn from one sample of a study of blood T cells in healthy people across ages. TCRdb re-analysed the 5' RACE reads in MiXCR, keeping a single row per CDR3 protein. Seen here are around 800,000 distinct CDR3 sequences, 20% to 30% observed once, and the top ten hold under 3%. These same data were also listed under a study on T cells of mothers and their children.

What was sequenced was blood. Receptor source: a boy aged 5-17 years in good health. Both conserved end residues are part of each CDR3. Fields, in order: J gene, clone size, V gene, D gene, CDR3 protein, CDR3 DNA. D genes are given only for firm matches. Size values are once, few and many counts, or a class for expanded clones, and some rows have none.

J gene: TRBJ2-1; clone size: -; V gene: TRBV27; D gene: -; CDR3 protein: CASGRGQPPLNEQFF; CDR3 DNA: TGTGCCAGCGGACGAGGACAGCCCCCTTTAAACGAGCAGTTCTTC
J gene: TRBJ1-1; clone size: -; V gene: TRBV9; D gene: -; CDR3 protein: CASSARDGNTEAFF; CDR3 DNA: TGTGCCAGCAGCGCCAGGGATGGGAACACTGAAGCTTTCTTT
J gene: TRBJ1-2; clone size: -; V gene: TRBV7-2; D gene: -; CDR3 protein: CASSLAGRNANYGYTF; CDR3 DNA: TGTGCCAGCAGCTTAGCAGGCAGGAATGCTAACTATGGCTACACCTTC
J gene: TRBJ2-3; clone size: few; V gene: TRBV30; D gene: -; CDR3 protein: CAWSIGGSTDTQYF; CDR3 DNA: TGTGCCTGGAGTATCGGGGGAAGCACAGATACGCAGTATTTT
J gene: TRBJ1-5; clone size: -; V gene: TRBV19; D gene: -; CDR3 protein: CASSLVPQGNQPQHF; CDR3 DNA: TGTGCCAGTAGCCTCGTCCCGCAGGGCAATCAGCCCCAGCATTTT
J gene: TRBJ2-1; clone size: -; V gene: TRBV12-3/TRBV12-4; D gene: TRBD1; CDR3 protein: CASRRLTGDPYNEQFF; CDR3 DNA: TGTGCCAGCAGAAGACTTACAGGGGATCCCTACAATGAGCAGTTCTTC
J gene: TRBJ2-2; clone size: -; V gene: TRBV2; D gene: TRBD1; CDR3 protein: CASGGTGRNTGELFF; CDR3 DNA: TGTGCCAGCGGGGGGACAGGGCGGAACACCGGGGAGCTGTTTTTT
J gene: TRBJ1-1; clone size: -; V gene: TRBV19; D gene: -; CDR3 protein: CASSPPAGSRTEDFF; CDR3 DNA: TGTGCCAGTAGTCCCCCAGCAGGGTCGAGAACTGAAGATTTCTTT
J gene: TRBJ1-6; clone size: -; V gene: TRBV14; D gene: -; CDR3 protein: CASSQTRVAAGSPLHF; CDR3 DNA: TGTGCCAGCAGCCAGACTCGGGTGGCCGCAGGGTCACCCCTCCACTTT
J gene: TRBJ2-5; clone size: -; V gene: TRBV5-1; D gene: -; CDR3 protein: CASSFIGGSGETQYF; CDR3 DNA: TGCGCCAGCAGCTTTATCGGGGGTTCGGGGGAGACCCAGTACTTC
J gene: TRBJ1-4; clone size: few; V gene: TRBV9; D gene: TRBD1; CDR3 protein: CASSAEPGQSYEKLFF; CDR3 DNA: TGTGCCAGCAGCGCGGAACCGGGACAGTCTTATGAAAAACTGTTTTTT
J gene: TRBJ1-4; clone size: -; V gene: TRBV6-5; D gene: -; CDR3 protein: CASSYSRSRGGKLFF; CDR3 DNA: TGTGCCAGCAGTTACTCCAGATCTCGGGGAGGAAAACTGTTTTTT
J gene: TRBJ1-1; clone size: -; V gene: TRBV2; D gene: -; CDR3 protein: CASKSEAGDGTEAFF; CDR3 DNA: TGTGCCAGCAAATCCGAGGCAGGGGACGGCACTGAAGCTTTCTTT
J gene: TRBJ1-2; clone size: -; V gene: TRBV6-5; D gene: TRBD1; CDR3 protein: CASRRGDRVYGYTF; CDR3 DNA: TGTGCCAGCCGCCGAGGGGACAGAGTCTATGGCTACACCTTC
J gene: TRBJ2-3; clone size: -; V gene: TRBV7-9; D gene: TRBD2; CDR3 protein: CASSETSLGQYF; CDR3 DNA: TGTGCCAGCAGCGAGACTAGCCTAGGGCAGTATTTT
J gene: TRBJ1-1; clone size: -; V gene: TRBV10-3; D gene: TRBD1; CDR3 protein: CANRRDSVSDTEAFF; CDR3 DNA: TGTGCCAACCGCCGGGACAGCGTCTCCGACACTGAAGCTTTCTTT
J gene: TRBJ2-3; clone size: -; V gene: TRBV29-1; D gene: -; CDR3 protein: CSVRLGSVDTQYF; CDR3 DNA: TGCAGCGTGCGGCTCGGATCGGTAGATACGCAGTATTTT
J gene: TRBJ2-5; clone size: -; V gene: TRBV5-1; D gene: TRBD2; CDR3 protein: CASSLGLAGGTQTQYF; CDR3 DNA: TGCGCCAGCAGCTTGGGACTAGCGGGAGGGACCCAGACCCAGTACTTC
J gene: TRBJ2-7; clone size: -; V gene: TRBV28; D gene: TRBD2; CDR3 protein: CASSSTAGGFYEQYF; CDR3 DNA: TGTGCCAGCAGTTCTACAGCGGGGGGCTTCTACGAGCAGTACTTC
J gene: TRBJ2-7; clone size: -; V gene: TRBV25-1; D gene: -; CDR3 protein: CASSGTAGVLQYF; CDR3 DNA: TGTGCCAGCAGCGGGACCGCGGGTGTTTTGCAGTACTTC
J gene: TRBJ1-1; clone size: -; V gene: TRBV12-5; D gene: -; CDR3 protein: CASGLGLMNTEAFF; CDR3 DNA: TGTGCTAGTGGTTTGGGACTGATGAACACTGAAGCTTTCTTT
J gene: TRBJ2-5; clone size: -; V gene: TRBV6-6; D gene: TRBD1; CDR3 protein: CASSPGTGFTQYF; CDR3 DNA: TGTGCCAGCAGTCCTGGGACAGGGTTCACCCAGTACTTC
J gene: TRBJ2-7; clone size: -; V gene: TRBV19; D gene: -; CDR3 protein: CASSTGRNYEQYF; CDR3 DNA: TGTGCCAGTAGTACGGGACGGAACTACGAGCAGTACTTC
J gene: TRBJ2-1; clone size: few; V gene: TRBV20-1; D gene: TRBD2; CDR3 protein: CSASGRGTEQFF; CDR3 DNA: TGCAGTGCTAGCGGGAGGGGGACTGAGCAGTTCTTC
J gene: TRBJ2-7; clone size: -; V gene: TRBV20-1; D gene: -; CDR3 protein: CSASGIPGEKTYEQYF; CDR3 DNA: TGCAGTGCTAGCGGTATACCGGGAGAAAAAACCTACGAGCAGTACTTC
J gene: TRBJ1-2; clone size: -; V gene: TRBV7-9; D gene: -; CDR3 protein: CASSLTADPYGYTF; CDR3 DNA: TGTGCCAGCAGCTTAACCGCCGACCCCTATGGCTACACCTTC